A single sample is the source of the 8 T cell receptor beta chains below, sequenced in a study of cytomegalovirus exposure and HLA in healthy donors. PCR was performed using 60 Vbeta and 13 Jbeta primers. The method was immunoSEQ multiplex PCR; TCRdb's version includes in-frame clones alone and lacks a portion of them. The sample has around 39,000 clones; about 72% are singletons. Sequenced input: PBMCs. These receptors were collected from a man between 25 and 39 years old in good health and CMV-seronegative.

The chain has TRBV5-1 and TRBJ2-7, with 8 bases fitting TRBD1. The CDR3 extends over 14 amino acids. The germline CDR1 and CDR2 sequences are SGHRS and YFSETQ. After removal of 3 bases from V and 3 bases from J, the junction contained 5 bases not matched to a gene. The CDR3 protein is CASSSGTGIYEQYF. The DNA of the CDR3 is TGCGCCAGCAGCTCCGGGACAGGTATCTACGAGCAGTACTTC.

The rearrangement joins TRBV5-6 to TRBJ2-7, with 8 bases lining up with TRBD2. V lost 1 base, J lost 3 bases, and 0 bases stayed unmatched. The CDR3 loop spans 13 amino acids. Per the germline V gene, CDR1 is SGHDT and CDR2 is YYEEEE. CDR3 sequence reads: CASSLTSGYEQYF. CDR3 coding DNA: TGTGCCAGCAGCTTGACTAGCGGCTACGAGCAGTACTTC.

This chain links TRBV7-9 with TRBJ2-2; D is ambiguous. V was pared by 5 bases and J by 1 base, with 8 bases between. The CDR3 consists of 14 residues. Germline-derived CDR1 and CDR2 are SEHNR and FQNEAQ (reference sequence). The CDR3 DNA sequence: TGTGCCAGCAGCAAATCCGTGAACACCGGGGAGCTGTTTTTT. This encodes CASSKSVNTGELFF.

DNA for the CDR3: TGTGCCATCGGGACTAACGGGAATTACGAGCAGTACTTC. It translates to CAIGTNGNYEQYF. The chain uses TRBV28 and TRBJ2-7; the match to TRBD2 covers 7 bases. Germline V gene sequence: CDR1 MDHEN, CDR2 SYDVKM. The CDR3 length is 13 residues. V trimming: 10 bases; J trimming: 4 bases; junction bases outside the gene matches: 10.

Only a few counts were recorded for this clone. This chain uses TRBV7-2 with TRBJ2-3; 7 bases line up with TRBD2. This CDR3 has 14 residues. CDR1 and CDR2 from the germline V gene are SGHTA and FQGNSA. V dropped 3 bases and J dropped 4; count of bases not matched to a gene: 4. The DNA of the CDR3 is TGTGCCAGCAGCTTCGCGGGAGTGGCAGATACGCAGTATTTT. Translating gives CASSFAGVADTQYF.

This clone occurred once. The chain couples TRBV12-5 to TRBJ2-1, with TRBD1 matching 9 bases. Per the germline V gene, CDR1 is LGHNT and CDR2 is FRNRAP. The CDR3 contains 15 residues. The junction had 5 bases not matched to a gene; V was cut back by 1 base and J by 7 bases. The CDR3 here is CASGLARQGVNEQFF. Here the CDR3 DNA reads TGTGCTAGTGGTTTGGCCAGACAGGGGGTGAATGAGCAGTTCTTC.

This clone was found once. The rearrangement uses TRBV2 and TRBJ2-1; no clear D. With 4 bases removed from V and 2 bases from J, the gap between germline ends came to 6 bases. The CDR3 has 13 residues. Germline V gives CDR1 SNHLY, CDR2 FYNNEI. This CDR3 reads CASSVLPYNEQFF. As DNA, the CDR3 is TGTGCCAGCAGTGTCCTACCCTACAATGAGCAGTTCTTC. The variable domain in full, completed from reference TRBV2 and TRBJ2-1, reads EPEVTQTPSHQVTQMGQEVILRCVPISNHLYFYWYRQILGQKVEFLVSFYNNEISEKSEIFDDQFSVERPDGSNFTLKIRSTKLEDSAMYFCASSVLPYNEQFFGPGTRLTVL.

The chain joins TRBV18 to TRBJ2-3; D is uncertain. Trimming removed 1 base from V and 1 base from J, with 9 bases in between. Germline CDR1 and CDR2: KGHSH and LQKENI. The CDR3 is made up of 15 amino acids. CDR3 residues: CASSPQYTGTDTQYF. CDR3 nucleotide sequence: TGTGCCAGCTCACCACAATACACAGGCACAGATACGCAGTATTTT.